This T cell receptor (beta chain) was sequenced for a study of shared clonotypes between healthy human individuals. This CDR3 has 17 amino acids. V was trimmed by 3 bases and J by 1 base, leaving 19 bases between them. Germline lookup yields CDR1 MNHEY and CDR2 SMNVEV (reference sequence). Broader study findings: Unshared clonotypes carried lower generation probabilities than those common to all four donors.

This clone was counted a single time. The antigen is unknown. Clones were read by immunoSEQ multiplex PCR, and TCRdb kept only the in-frame ones, dropping some. Among about 1.1 million clones listed, approximately 80% were seen once. The sequence was collected from a man between 18 and 29 years old in good health. Some clones in this sample may be carry-over from other donors' samples. Specimen: memory CD4+ T cells from PBMCs. Indicated subset: CD45RA-negative fraction. The chain employs TRBV27 and TRBJ2-7, with D perhaps TRBD1 (6 bases). Here the CDR3 reads CASSFFSGTTQSYEQYF. CDR3 in DNA: TGTGCCAGCAGTTTCTTTTCGGGGACAACCCAATCCTACGAGCAGTACTTC.